What follows describes a single TCR beta chain. Its antigen is still unknown. Among the 120 subjects of the validation cohort, separate from the approximately 670-subject first cohort, were the donors. This entry is derived from a study of cytomegalovirus exposure and HLA in healthy donors. The wider study: The 120 or so validation repertoires used a platform that matched the one used for the 666 first-cohort repertoires, as a later analysis reported.

The V gene's germline CDR1 is PRHDT and CDR2 FYEKMQ (reference sequence). After removal of 5 bases from V and 7 bases from J, the junction contained 18 bases not matched to a gene. The length of the CDR3 is 19 residues. Findings of the study overall: Researchers counted 164 TCR beta chains as cytomegalovirus-associated. Usually a TCR sequence was rare, but some public TCRs were found in many donors.

Clones were sequenced by immunoSEQ multiplex PCR, and TCRdb holds only the in-frame ones, with some missing. The sample contains under 400,000 clones, about nine tenths of which appear only once. Sequences were obtained from PBMCs. The sequence derives from a woman aged 18-29 years in good health and CMV-seronegative. The chain recombines TRBV13 with TRBJ2-2, with 11 bases that match TRBD2. Written as DNA, the CDR3 is TGTGCCAGCAGCCTCCTCTCCCGAATAGCGGGAGGGCCTGGCGGGGAGCTGTTTTTT. Translated: CASSLLSRIAGGPGGELFF.